The clone carrying this T cell receptor beta chain was counted between two and nine times. The source of the sample is a study of breast tumors, draining lymph nodes, adjacent tissues. Samples came from axillary lymph nodes draining the breast cancer. One entry per CDR3 protein results from TCRdb running MiXCR on the multiplex PCR reads. The table records some 140,000 distinct CDR3 sequences, under 25% of them present only once. Sequencing input: axillary lymph node tissue. This TCR came from a female donor with breast cancer. Some clones in this sample may be carry-over from other donors' samples.

Written as DNA, the CDR3 is TGTGCCAGCAGTTACGGTGGTAGCGGTAACAATGAGCAGTTCTTC. It codes for CASSYGGSGNNEQFF. V usage is TRBV6-5 and J usage is TRBJ2-1; tentative D call: TRBD2 (6 bases). The CDR3 has 15 amino acids. Germline V gene data show CDR1 as MNHEY and CDR2 as SVGAGI. Between the trimmed V and J ends, which lost 2 bases and 5 bases, there was a span of 13 bases.